This T cell receptor beta chain was documented in a study of blood T cell repertoires in COVID-19. Study background: Sites in the United States, Italy and Spain provided acute and convalescent COVID-19 samples. Sources were T cells, B-cell-depleted T cells, or PBMCs; the material itself was cDNA or gDNA.

Original data processing: Amplification of reference gene primers was used by the study to estimate nucleated cell counts. Measured with immunoSEQ multiplex PCR; TCRdb has only the in-frame clones, and not every one. V and J calls and clone size are those listed in that table; D and trimming were worked out from the DNA. The sample yields roughly 320,000 clones, more than 80% seen once. Seattle-derived patients entered the study during active infection and were followed longitudinally. The sequencing sample was made of peripheral blood. The TCR sequence derives from a woman between 45 and 60 years old with COVID-19, enrolled during active disease.

CDR3 nucleotides: TGTGCCAGCAGAAAGAGACAGGGGGCTGAAACGGGGAGCTCCTACAATGAGCAGTTCTTC. Residues: CASRKRQGAETGSSYNEQFF. The V and J genes are TRBV27 and TRBJ2-1, with TRBD1 matching over 10 bases. Germline CDR1 reads MNHEY; CDR2 reads SMNVEV (reference sequence). V lost 6 bases to trimming and J lost 0 bases; unmatched junction nucleotides: 17. There are 20 residues in the CDR3.